This T cell receptor beta chain came from a study of siplizumab effects on memory and regulatory T cells. Study-level results: With siplizumab, cumulative frequency of CD4+ memory-derived alloreactive sequences dropped significantly. Memory cells seemed less diverse than naive T cells, which seemed major alloresponse contributors. On average, about 69% of mappable alloreactive CD4+ clones were Treg-derived under siplizumab, against 25% to 30% in controls.

Repertoires were generated with immunoSEQ multiplex PCR, while TCRdb's copy carries only in-frame clones and drops some. Altogether approximately 120,000 clones are present, about 94% being singletons, with the ten largest covering approximately 0.17%. Germline lookup yields CDR1 SGHAT and CDR2 FQNNGV. This CDR3 has 12 residues. Trimming pared 8 bases from V and 2 bases from J, leaving 8 bases between. With regard to this clone: Its antigen remains unidentified.

The sequence came from a human donor in good health. The chain carries TRBV11-2 and TRBJ2-3; D ambiguous. Source material: non-Treg CD4+ T cells sorted from blood. CDR3 loop: CASVAYTDTQYF. DNA of the CDR3: TGTGCCAGCGTGGCCTACACAGATACGCAGTATTTT.